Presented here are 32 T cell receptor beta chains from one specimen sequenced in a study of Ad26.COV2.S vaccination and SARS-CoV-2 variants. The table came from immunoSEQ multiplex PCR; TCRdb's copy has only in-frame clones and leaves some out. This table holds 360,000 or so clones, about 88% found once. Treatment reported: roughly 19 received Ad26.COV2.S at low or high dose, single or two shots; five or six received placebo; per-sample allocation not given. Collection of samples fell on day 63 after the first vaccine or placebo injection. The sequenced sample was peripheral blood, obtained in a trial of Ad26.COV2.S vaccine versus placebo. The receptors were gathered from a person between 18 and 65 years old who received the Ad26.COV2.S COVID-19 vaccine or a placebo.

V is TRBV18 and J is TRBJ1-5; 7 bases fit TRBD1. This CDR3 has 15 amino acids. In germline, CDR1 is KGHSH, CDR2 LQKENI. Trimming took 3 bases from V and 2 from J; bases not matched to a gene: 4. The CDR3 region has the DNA TGTGCCAGCTCACCGCTAGGGACAGGCAATCAGCCCCAGCATTTT. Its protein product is CASSPLGTGNQPQHF.

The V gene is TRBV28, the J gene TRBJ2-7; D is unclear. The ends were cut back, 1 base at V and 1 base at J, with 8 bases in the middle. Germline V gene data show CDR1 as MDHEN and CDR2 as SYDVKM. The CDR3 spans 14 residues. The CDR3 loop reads CASSLSEISYEQYF. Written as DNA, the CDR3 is TGTGCCAGCAGTTTATCAGAGATATCCTACGAGCAGTACTTC.

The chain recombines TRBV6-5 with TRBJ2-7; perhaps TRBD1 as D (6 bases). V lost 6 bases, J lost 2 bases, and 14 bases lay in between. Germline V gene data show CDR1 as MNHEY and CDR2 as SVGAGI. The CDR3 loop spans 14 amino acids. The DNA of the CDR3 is TGTGCCAGCAGCAGGGGCCTGGGGACCTACGAGCAGTACTTC. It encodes CASSRGLGTYEQYF.

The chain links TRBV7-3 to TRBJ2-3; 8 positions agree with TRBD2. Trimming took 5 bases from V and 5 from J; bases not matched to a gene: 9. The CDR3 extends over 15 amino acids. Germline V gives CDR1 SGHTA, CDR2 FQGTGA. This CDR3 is CASSPAGGRGDTQYF. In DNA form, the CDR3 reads TGTGCCAGCAGCCCGGCGGGGGGCCGGGGAGATACGCAGTATTTT.

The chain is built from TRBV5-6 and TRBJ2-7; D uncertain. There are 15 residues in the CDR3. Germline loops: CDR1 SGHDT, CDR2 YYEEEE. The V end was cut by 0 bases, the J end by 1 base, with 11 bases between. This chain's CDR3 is CASSLVRRKSYEQYF. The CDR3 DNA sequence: TGTGCCAGCAGCTTGGTGCGTCGGAAATCCTACGAGCAGTACTTC.

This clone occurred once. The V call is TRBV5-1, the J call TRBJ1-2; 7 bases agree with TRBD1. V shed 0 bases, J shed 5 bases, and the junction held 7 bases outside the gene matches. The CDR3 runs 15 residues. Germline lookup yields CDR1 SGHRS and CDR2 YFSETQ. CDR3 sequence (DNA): TGCGCCAGCAGCTTGGAGGCAGGGACAGCTTATGGCTACACCTTC. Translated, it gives CASSLEAGTAYGYTF.

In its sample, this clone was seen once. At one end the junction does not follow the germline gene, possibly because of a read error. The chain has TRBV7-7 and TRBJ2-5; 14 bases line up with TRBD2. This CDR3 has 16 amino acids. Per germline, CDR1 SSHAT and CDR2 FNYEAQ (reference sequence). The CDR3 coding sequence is TGTGCTAGCAGCTCCGGGACTAGCGGGAGTATTGAGACCCAGTACTTC. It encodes CASSSGTSGSIETQYF.

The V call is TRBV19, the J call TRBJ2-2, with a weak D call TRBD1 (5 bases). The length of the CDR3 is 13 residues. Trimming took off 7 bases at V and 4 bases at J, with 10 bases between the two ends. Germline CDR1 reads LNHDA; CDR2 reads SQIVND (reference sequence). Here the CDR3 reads CASNLGATGELFF. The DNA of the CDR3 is TGTGCCAGTAACCTAGGGGCCACCGGGGAGCTGTTTTTT. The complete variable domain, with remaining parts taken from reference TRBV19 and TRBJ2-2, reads DGGITQSPKYLFRKEGQNVTLSCEQNLNHDAMYWYRQDPGQGLRLIYYSQIVNDFQKGDIAEGYSVSREKKESFPLTVTSAQKNPTAFYLCASNLGATGELFFGEGSRLTVL.

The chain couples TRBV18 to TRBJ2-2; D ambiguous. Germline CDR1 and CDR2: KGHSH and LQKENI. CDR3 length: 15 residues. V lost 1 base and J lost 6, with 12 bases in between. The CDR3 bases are TGTGCCAGCTCACCACTAGCCTACACGGCCGGGGAGCTGTTTTTT. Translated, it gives CASSPLAYTAGELFF.

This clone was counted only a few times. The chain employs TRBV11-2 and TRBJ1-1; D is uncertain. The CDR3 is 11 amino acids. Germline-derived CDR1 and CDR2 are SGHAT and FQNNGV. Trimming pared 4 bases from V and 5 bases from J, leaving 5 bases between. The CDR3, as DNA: TGTGCCAGCAGCTCAGAAACTGAAGCTTTCTTT. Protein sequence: CASSSETEAFF.

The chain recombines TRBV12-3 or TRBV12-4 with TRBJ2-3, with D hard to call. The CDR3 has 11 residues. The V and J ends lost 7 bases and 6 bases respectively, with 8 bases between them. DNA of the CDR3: TGTGCCAGCACCCCCTCTGATACGCAGTATTTT. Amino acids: CASTPSDTQYF.

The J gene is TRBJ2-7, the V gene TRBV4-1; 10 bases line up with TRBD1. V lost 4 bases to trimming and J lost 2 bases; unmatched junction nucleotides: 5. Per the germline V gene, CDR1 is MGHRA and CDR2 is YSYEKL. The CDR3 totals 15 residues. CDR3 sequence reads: CASSLDRGGTYEQYF. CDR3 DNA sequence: TGCGCCAGCAGCCTGGACAGGGGGGGAACCTACGAGCAGTACTTC.

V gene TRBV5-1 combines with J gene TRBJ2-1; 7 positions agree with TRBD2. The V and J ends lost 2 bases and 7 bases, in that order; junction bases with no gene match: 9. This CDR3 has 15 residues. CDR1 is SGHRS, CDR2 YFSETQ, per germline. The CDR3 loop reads CASSLGREKFNEQFF. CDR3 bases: TGCGCCAGCAGCTTAGGGAGGGAGAAGTTTAATGAGCAGTTCTTC.

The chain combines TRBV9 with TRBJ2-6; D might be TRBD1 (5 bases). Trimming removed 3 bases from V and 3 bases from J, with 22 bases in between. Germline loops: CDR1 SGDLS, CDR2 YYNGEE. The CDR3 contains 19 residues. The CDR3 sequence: CASSAKGSGWGFGANVLTF. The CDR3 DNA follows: TGTGCCAGCAGCGCCAAAGGATCGGGTTGGGGCTTTGGGGCCAACGTCCTGACTTTC. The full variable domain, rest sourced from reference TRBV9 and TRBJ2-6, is DSGVTQTPKHLITATGQRVTLRCSPRSGDLSVYWYQQSLDQGLQFLIQYYNGEERAKGNILERFSAQQFPDLHSELNLSSLELGDSALYFCASSAKGSGWGFGANVLTFGAGSRLTVL.

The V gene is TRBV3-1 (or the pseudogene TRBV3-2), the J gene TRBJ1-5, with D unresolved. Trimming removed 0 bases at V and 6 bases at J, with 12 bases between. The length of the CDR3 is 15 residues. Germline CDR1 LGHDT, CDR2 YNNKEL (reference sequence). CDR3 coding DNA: TGTGCCAGCAGCCAAGACCAGGTTTGGGGTCAGCCCCAGCATTTT. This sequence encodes CASSQDQVWGQPQHF.

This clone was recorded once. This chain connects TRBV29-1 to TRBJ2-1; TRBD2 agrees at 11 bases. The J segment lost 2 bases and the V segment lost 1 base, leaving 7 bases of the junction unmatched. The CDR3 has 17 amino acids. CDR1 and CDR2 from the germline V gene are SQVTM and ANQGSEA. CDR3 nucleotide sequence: TGCAGCGTTGAAGGACTAGCGGGAAGGGGGGCCTACAATGAGCAGTTCTTC. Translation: CSVEGLAGRGAYNEQFF.

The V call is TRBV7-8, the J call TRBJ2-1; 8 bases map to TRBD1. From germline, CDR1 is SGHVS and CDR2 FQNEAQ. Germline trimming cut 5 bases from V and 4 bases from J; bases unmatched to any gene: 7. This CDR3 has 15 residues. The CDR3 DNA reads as TGTGCCAGCAGCCCCGGACAGGGCTCTTACAATGAGCAGTTCTTC. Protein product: CASSPGQGSYNEQFF.

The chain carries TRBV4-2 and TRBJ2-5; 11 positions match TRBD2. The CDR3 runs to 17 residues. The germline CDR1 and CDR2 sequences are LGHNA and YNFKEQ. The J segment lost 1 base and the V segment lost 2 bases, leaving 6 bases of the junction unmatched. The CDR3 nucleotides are TGTGCCAGCAGCCAACTACTGACTAGCGGGACCCAAGAGACCCAGTACTTC. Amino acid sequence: CASSQLLTSGTQETQYF.

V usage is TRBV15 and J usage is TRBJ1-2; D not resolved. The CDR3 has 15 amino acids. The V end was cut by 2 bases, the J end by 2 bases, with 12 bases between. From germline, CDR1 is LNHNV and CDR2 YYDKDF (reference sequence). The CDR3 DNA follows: TGTGCCACCAGCAGACCCCATACGGGGAACTATGGCTACACCTTC. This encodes CATSRPHTGNYGYTF.

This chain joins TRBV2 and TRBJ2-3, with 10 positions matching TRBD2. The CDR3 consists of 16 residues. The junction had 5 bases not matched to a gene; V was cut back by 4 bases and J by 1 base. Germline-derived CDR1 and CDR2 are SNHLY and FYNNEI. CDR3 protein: CASSVLAGVGTDTQYF. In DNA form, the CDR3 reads TGTGCCAGCAGTGTCCTAGCGGGAGTGGGCACAGATACGCAGTATTTT.

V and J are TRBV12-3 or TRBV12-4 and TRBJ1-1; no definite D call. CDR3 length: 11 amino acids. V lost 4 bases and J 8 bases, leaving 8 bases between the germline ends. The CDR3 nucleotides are TGTGCCAGCAGTTCGGAGCTCGAAGCTTTCTTT. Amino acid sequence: CASSSELEAFF.

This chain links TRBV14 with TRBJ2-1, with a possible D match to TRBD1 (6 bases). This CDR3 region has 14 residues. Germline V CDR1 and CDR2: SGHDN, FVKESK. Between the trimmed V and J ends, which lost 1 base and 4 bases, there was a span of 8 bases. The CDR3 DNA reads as TGTGCCAGCAGCCAAGGGACAGTATACAATGAGCAGTTCTTC. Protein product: CASSQGTVYNEQFF.

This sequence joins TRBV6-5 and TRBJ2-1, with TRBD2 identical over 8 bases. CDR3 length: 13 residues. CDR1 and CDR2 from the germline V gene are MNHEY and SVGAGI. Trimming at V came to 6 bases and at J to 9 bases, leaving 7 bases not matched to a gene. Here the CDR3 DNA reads TGTGCCAGCAGCCAGGGACTAGTTGCTGAGCAGTTCTTC. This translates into CASSQGLVAEQFF.

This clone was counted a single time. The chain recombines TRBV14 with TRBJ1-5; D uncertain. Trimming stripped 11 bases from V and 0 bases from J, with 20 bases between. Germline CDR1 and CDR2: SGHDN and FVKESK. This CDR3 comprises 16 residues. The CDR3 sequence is CADRPSHPYSNQPQHF. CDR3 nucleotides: TGTGCCGACCGCCCCAGCCACCCCTATAGCAATCAGCCCCAGCATTTT.

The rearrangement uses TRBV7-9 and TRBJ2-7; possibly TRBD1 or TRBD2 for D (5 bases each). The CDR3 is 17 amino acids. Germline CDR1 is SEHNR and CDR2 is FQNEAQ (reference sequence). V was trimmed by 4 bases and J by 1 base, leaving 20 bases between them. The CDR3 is CASSSTIPGDGSYEQYF. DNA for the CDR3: TGTGCCAGCAGCTCGACCATCCCCGGGGACGGATCCTACGAGCAGTACTTC.

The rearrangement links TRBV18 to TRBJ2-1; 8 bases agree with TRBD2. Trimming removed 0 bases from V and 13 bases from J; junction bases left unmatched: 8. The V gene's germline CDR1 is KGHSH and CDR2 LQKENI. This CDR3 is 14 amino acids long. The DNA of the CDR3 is TGTGCCAGCTCACCACCGAGTCTAGCGGGCATACAGTTCTTC. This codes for CASSPPSLAGIQFF.

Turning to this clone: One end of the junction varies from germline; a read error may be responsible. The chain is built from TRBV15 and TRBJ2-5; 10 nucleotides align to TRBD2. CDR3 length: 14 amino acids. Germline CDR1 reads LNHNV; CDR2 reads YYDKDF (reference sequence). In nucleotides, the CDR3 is TGTGCCACCAGCAGAGATTTCGATTCTGGACTAGCGGACTTC. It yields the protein CATSRDFDSGLADF. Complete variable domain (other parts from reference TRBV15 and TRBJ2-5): DAMVIQNPRYQVTQFGKPVTLSCSQTLNHNVMYWYQQKSSQAPKLLFHYYDKDFNNEADTPDNFQSRRPNTSFCFLDIRSPGLGDTAMYLCATSRDFDSGLADFGPGTRLLVL.

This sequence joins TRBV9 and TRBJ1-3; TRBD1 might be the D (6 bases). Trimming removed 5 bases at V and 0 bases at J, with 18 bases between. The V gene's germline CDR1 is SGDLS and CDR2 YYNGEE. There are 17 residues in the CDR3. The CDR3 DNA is TGTGCCAGCAGGCCCCCTCTCGGACAGCACTCTGGAAACACCATATATTTT. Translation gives CASRPPLGQHSGNTIYF.

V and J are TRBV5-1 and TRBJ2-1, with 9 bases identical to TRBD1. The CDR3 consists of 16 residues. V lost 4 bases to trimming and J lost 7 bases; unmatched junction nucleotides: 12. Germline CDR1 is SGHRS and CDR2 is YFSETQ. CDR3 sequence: CASSPAGTGFVNEQFF. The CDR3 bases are TGCGCCAGCAGCCCGGCCGGGACAGGGTTTGTTAATGAGCAGTTCTTC.

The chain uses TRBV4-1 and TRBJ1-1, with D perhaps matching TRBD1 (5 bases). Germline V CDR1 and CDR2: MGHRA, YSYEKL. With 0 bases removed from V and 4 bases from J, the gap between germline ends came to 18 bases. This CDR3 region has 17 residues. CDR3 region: CASSQDRVSGRGTEAFF. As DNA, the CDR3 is TGCGCCAGCAGCCAAGATCGCGTGTCAGGGAGGGGCACTGAAGCTTTCTTT.

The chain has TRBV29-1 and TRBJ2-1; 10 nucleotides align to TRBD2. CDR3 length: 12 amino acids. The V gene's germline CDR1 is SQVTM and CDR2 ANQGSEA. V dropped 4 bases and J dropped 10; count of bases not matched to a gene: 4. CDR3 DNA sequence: TGCAGCGTTGGTGCTAGCGGGAGCGAGCAGTTCTTC. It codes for CSVGASGSEQFF.

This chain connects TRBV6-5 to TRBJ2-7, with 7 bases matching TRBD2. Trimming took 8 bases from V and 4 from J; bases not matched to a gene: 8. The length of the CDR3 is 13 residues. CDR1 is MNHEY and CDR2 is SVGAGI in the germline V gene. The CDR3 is CASLRGGRYEQYF. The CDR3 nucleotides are TGTGCCAGCTTGAGGGGAGGGAGGTACGAGCAGTACTTC.